These T cell receptor beta chains were read from a single sample in a study of T cell repertoires in cytomegalovirus infection. TCRdb passed the reads through MiXCR, listing each CDR3 protein once. The sample records 680,000 or so distinct CDR3 sequences, roughly a third being singletons. Antigens of these TCRs are unknown. The source was cultured PBMCs, collected from culture after CMV antigen stimulation. The source is a human donor in good health (CMV status not recorded). Some clones in this sample may be carry-over from other donors' samples. Each CDR3 is given with its conserved first and last residue. D genes are given only for firm matches. Size is omitted from some rows. Given values are once, few, many or a class for expanded clones.

j_gene: TRBJ1-4; abundance: once; v_gene: TRBV4-1; len: 14; d_gene: NA; CDR3nt: TGCGCCAGCAGCCAAGGCGAAGATAATGAAAAACTGTTTTTT; CDR3aa: CASSQGEDNEKLFF
j_gene: TRBJ2-7; abundance: NA; v_gene: TRBV7-9; len: 16; d_gene: TRBD1; CDR3nt: TGTGCCAGCAGCTTCTCCGGGACAGGGACTACCTACGAGCAGTACTTC; CDR3aa: CASSFSGTGTTYEQYF
j_gene: TRBJ2-7; abundance: NA; v_gene: TRBV7-8; len: 15; d_gene: NA; CDR3nt: TGTGCCAGCAGCTTAGAGGAGATACCTTCCTACGAGCAGTACTTC; CDR3aa: CASSLEEIPSYEQYF
j_gene: TRBJ2-3; abundance: NA; v_gene: TRBV28; len: 14; d_gene: NA; CDR3nt: TGTGCCAGCAGTTCCCGCTCCGGGCAGGTCCGGCAGTATTTT; CDR3aa: CASSSRSGQVRQYF
j_gene: TRBJ2-5; abundance: NA; v_gene: TRBV7-2; len: 16; d_gene: TRBD2; CDR3nt: TGTGCCAGCAGCCCTACTAGCGGGGGGGTTATGGAGACCCAGTACTTC; CDR3aa: CASSPTSGGVMETQYF
j_gene: TRBJ1-2; abundance: few; v_gene: TRBV6-2/TRBV6-3; len: 13; d_gene: NA; CDR3nt: TGTGCCAGCAGTTACTCGAGTGCTAATGGCTACACCTTC; CDR3aa: CASSYSSANGYTF
j_gene: TRBJ2-1; abundance: few; v_gene: TRBV4-3; len: 16; d_gene: NA; CDR3nt: TGCGCCAGCAGCCAAGATTCGTCTAGCTCCTACAATGAGCAGTTCTTC; CDR3aa: CASSQDSSSSYNEQFF
j_gene: TRBJ1-3; abundance: NA; v_gene: TRBV7-2; len: 15; d_gene: TRBD1; CDR3nt: TGTGCCAGCAGCCGACAGGGGGCACTAGGAAACACCATATATTTT; CDR3aa: CASSRQGALGNTIYF
j_gene: TRBJ1-1; abundance: NA; v_gene: TRBV11-2; len: 16; d_gene: TRBD1; CDR3nt: TGTGCCAGCAGCCTTCTCACAGGGGCGGCAAACACTGAAGCTTTCTTT; CDR3aa: CASSLLTGAANTEAFF
j_gene: TRBJ1-1; abundance: NA; v_gene: TRBV7-9; len: 12; d_gene: NA; CDR3nt: TGTGCCAGCACCTACGGTGACGGGAAAGCTTTCTTT; CDR3aa: CASTYGDGKAFF
j_gene: TRBJ2-3; abundance: NA; v_gene: TRBV15; len: 16; d_gene: TRBD2; CDR3nt: TGTGCCACCAGCAGAGGTGGCGGGGGGGGTACAGATACGCAGTATTTT; CDR3aa: CATSRGGGGGTDTQYF